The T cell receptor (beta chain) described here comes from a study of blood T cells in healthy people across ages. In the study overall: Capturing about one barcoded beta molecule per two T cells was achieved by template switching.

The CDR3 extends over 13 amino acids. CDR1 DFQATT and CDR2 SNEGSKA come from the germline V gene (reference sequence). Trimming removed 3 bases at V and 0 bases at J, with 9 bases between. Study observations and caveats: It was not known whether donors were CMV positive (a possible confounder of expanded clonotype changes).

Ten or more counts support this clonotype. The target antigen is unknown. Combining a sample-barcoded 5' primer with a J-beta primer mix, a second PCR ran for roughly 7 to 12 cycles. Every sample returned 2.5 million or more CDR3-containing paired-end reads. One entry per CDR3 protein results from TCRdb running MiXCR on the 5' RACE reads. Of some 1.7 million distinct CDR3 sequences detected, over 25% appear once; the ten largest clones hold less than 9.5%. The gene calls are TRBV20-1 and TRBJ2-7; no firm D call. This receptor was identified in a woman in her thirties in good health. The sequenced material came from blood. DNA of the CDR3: TGCAGTGCTAGTTTAGGTTACTCCTACGAGCAGTACTTC. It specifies CSASLGYSYEQYF.